This entry lists 2 T cell receptor beta chains sequenced from one sample in a study of chemoradiotherapy in HPV16-positive cancers. Sequenced by immunoSEQ multiplex PCR; TCRdb stores in-frame clones only, minus some. Of 1,900 or so clones listed, roughly nine tenths are singletons. This material consisted of tumor tissue, taken from a patient who underwent chemoradiotherapy. The receptors stem from a human donor with HPV-associated anogenital cancer.

V usage is TRBV6-1 and J usage is TRBJ1-5, with D possibly being TRBD1 (5 bases). The CDR3 runs to 15 residues. Germline V lookup: CDR1 MNHNS, CDR2 SASEGT. V lost 8 bases and J lost 1, with 15 bases in between. The CDR3 nucleotides read TGTGCCAGCCGGCGGGGGAGTCAAAGCAATCAGCCCCAGCATTTT. It translates to CASRRGSQSNQPQHF.

The chain joins TRBV4-3 to TRBJ1-1; no clear D. V dropped 3 bases and J dropped 7 bases, with 6 bases sitting between them. Germline V gene sequence: CDR1 LGHNA, CDR2 YSLEER. The CDR3 has 11 residues. The CDR3 bases are TGCGCCAGCAGCCATGGGATTGAAGCTTTCTTT. It encodes CASSHGIEAFF.